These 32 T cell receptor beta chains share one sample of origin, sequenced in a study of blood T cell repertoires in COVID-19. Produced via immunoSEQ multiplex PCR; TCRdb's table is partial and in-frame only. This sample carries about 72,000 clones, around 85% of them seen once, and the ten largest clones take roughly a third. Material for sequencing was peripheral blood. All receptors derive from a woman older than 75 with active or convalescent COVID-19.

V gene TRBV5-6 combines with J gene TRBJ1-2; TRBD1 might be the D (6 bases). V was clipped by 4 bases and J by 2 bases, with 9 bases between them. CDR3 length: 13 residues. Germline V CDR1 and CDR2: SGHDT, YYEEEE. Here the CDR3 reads CASSVDRNYGYTF. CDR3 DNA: TGTGCCAGCAGCGTTGACAGGAACTATGGCTACACCTTC.

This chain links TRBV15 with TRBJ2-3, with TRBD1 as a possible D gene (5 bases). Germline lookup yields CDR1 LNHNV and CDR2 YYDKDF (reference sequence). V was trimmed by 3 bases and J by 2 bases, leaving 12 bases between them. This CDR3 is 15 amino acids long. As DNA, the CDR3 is TGTGCCACCAGCAGTTCGGTAGGGGTCACAGATACGCAGTATTTT. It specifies CATSSSVGVTDTQYF. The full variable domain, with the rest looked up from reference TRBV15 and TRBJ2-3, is DAMVIQNPRYQVTQFGKPVTLSCSQTLNHNVMYWYQQKSSQAPKLLFHYYDKDFNNEADTPDNFQSRRPNTSFCFLDIRSPGLGDTAMYLCATSSSVGVTDTQYFGPGTRLTVL.

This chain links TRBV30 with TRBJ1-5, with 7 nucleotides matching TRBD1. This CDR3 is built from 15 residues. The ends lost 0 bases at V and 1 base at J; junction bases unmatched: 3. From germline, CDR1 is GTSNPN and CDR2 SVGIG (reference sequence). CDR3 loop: CAWSVRGISNQPQHF. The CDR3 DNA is TGTGCCTGGAGTGTCAGGGGGATCAGCAATCAGCCCCAGCATTTT.

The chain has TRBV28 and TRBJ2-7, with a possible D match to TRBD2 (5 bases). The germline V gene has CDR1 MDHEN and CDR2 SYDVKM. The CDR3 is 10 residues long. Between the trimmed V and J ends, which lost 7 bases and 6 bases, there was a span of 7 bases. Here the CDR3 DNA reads TGTGCCAGCAAGAGGGTCGAGCAGTACTTC. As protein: CASKRVEQYF.

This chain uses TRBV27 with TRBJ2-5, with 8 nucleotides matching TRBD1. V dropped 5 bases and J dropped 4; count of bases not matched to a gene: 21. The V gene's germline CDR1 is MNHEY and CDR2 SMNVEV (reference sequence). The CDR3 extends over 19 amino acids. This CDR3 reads CASSLSSQGALSARETQYF. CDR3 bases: TGTGCCAGCAGTCTGAGCTCTCAGGGGGCCCTAAGTGCAAGAGAGACCCAGTACTTC.

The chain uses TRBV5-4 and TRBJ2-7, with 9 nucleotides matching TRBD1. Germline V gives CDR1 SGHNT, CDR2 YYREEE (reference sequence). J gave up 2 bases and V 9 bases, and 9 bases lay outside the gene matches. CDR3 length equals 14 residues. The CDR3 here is CATCWDRATYEQYF. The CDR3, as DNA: TGTGCCACCTGCTGGGACAGGGCTACCTACGAGCAGTACTTC. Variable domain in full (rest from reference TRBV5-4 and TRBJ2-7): ETGVTQSPTHLIKTRGQQVTLRCSSQSGHNTVSWYQQALGQGPQFIFQYYREEENGRGNFPPRFSGLQFPNYSSELNVNALELDDSALYLCATCWDRATYEQYFGPGTRLTVT.

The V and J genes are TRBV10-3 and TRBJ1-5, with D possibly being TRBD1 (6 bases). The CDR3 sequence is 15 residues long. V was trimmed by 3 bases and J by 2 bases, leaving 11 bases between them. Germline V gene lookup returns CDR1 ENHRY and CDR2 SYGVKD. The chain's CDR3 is CAISEGGRGNQPQHF. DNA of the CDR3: TGTGCCATCAGTGAAGGGGGTCGGGGCAATCAGCCCCAGCATTTT.

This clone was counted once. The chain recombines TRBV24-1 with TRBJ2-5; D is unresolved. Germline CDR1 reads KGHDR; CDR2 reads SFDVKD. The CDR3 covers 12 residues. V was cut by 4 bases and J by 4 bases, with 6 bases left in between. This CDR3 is CATSERLETQYF. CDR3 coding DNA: TGTGCCACCAGTGAGCGACTAGAGACCCAGTACTTC.

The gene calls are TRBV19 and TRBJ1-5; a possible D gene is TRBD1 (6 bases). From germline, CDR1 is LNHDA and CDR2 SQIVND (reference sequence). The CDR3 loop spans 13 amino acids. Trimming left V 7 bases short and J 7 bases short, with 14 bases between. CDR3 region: CASKMRDTQPQHF. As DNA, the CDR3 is TGTGCCAGTAAGATGAGGGACACCCAGCCCCAGCATTTT.

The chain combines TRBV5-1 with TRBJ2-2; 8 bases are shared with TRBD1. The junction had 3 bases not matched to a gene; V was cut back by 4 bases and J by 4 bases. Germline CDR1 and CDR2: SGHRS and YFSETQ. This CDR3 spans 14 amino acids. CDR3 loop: CASSPDRVTGELFF. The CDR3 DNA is TGCGCCAGCAGCCCGGACAGGGTCACCGGGGAGCTGTTTTTT.

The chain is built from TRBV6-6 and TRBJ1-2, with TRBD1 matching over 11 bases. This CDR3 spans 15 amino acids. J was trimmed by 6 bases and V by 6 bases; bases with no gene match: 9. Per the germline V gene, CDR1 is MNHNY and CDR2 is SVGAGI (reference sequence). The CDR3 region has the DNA TGTGCCAGCAGGAAGAGGGACAGGGGGTGGGATGGCTACACCTTC. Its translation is CASRKRDRGWDGYTF.

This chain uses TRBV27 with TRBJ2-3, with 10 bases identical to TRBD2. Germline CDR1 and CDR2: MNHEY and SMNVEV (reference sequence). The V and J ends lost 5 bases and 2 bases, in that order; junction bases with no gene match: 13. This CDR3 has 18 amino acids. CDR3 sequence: CASSSGPVAGGNTDTQYF. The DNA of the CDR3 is TGTGCCAGCAGTAGTGGTCCGGTAGCGGGGGGTAACACAGATACGCAGTATTTT.

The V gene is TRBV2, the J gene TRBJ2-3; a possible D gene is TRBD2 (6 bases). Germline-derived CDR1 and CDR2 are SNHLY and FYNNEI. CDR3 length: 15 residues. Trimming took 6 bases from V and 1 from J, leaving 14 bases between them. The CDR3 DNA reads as TGTGCCAGCAGGGGAAGGGGACTCGGCACAGATACGCAGTATTTT. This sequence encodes CASRGRGLGTDTQYF.

For the CDR3, the DNA is TGTGCCAGCAGTTACGACGGAGCCTCTGAAGCTTTCTTT. Amino acid sequence: CASSYDGASEAFF. The chain couples TRBV6-6 to TRBJ1-1; D remains ambiguous. V was cut by 2 bases and J by 6 bases, with 10 bases left in between. CDR1 is MNHNY, CDR2 SVGAGI, per germline (reference sequence). The CDR3 is made up of 13 amino acids.

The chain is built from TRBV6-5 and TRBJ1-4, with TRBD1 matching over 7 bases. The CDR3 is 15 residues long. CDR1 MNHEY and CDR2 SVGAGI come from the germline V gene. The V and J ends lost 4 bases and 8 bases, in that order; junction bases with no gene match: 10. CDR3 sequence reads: CASSSPDRVGEKLFF. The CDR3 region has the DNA TGTGCCAGCAGTTCCCCCGACAGGGTAGGGGAAAAACTGTTTTTT.

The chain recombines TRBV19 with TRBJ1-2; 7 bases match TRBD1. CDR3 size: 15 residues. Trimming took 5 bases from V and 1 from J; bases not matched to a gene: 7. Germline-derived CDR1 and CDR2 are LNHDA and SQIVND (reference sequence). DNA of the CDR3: TGTGCCAGTAGTTCCCCCGGGACAGATAACTATGGCTACACCTTC. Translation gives CASSSPGTDNYGYTF.

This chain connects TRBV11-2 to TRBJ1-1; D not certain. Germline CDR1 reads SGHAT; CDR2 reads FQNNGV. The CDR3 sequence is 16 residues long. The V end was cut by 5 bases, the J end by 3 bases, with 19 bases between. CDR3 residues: CASSPGGPARHTEAFF. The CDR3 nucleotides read TGTGCCAGCAGCCCAGGCGGGCCTGCTAGACACACTGAAGCTTTCTTT.

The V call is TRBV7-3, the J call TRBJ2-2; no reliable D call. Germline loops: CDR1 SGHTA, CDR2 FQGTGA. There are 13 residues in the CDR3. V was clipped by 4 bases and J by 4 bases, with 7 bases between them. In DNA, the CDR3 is TGTGCCAGCAGCTCAACAGCCACCGGGGAGCTGTTTTTT. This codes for CASSSTATGELFF.

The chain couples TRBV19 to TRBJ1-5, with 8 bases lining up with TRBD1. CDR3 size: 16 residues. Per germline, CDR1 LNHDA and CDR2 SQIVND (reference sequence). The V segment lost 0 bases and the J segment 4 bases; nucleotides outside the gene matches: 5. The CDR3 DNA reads TGTGCCAGTAGTATAGACCTGGACAGGGTAAATCAGCCCCAGCATTTT. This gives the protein CASSIDLDRVNQPQHF.

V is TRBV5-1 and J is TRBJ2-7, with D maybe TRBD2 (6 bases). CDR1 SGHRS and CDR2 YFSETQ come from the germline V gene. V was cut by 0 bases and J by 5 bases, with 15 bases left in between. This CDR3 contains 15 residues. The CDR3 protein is CASSLDGEDYDEQYF. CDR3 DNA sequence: TGCGCCAGCAGCTTGGACGGGGAGGACTACGACGAGCAGTACTTC. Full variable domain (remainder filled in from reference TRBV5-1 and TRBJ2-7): KAGVTQTPRYLIKTRGQQVTLSCSPISGHRSVSWYQQTPGQGLQFLFEYFSETQRNKGNFPGRFSGRQFSNSRSEMNVSTLELGDSALYLCASSLDGEDYDEQYFGPGTRLTVT.

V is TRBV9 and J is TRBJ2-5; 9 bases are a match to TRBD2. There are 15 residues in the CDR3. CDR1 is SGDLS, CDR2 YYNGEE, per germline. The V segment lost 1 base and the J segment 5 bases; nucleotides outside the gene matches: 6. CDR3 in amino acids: CASSVRGGAQETQYF. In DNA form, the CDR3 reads TGTGCCAGCAGCGTACGCGGGGGGGCCCAGGAGACCCAGTACTTC.

The CDR3 nucleotides are TGTGCCAGCAGCTTAAGCCCGGGACAGCCAGATGGCTACACCTTC. It codes for CASSLSPGQPDGYTF. The chain is built from TRBV7-3 and TRBJ1-2; the match to TRBD1 covers 7 bases. Germline V gives CDR1 SGHTA, CDR2 FQGTGA. V trimming: 1 base; J trimming: 6 bases; junction bases outside the gene matches: 8. This CDR3 is built from 15 residues.

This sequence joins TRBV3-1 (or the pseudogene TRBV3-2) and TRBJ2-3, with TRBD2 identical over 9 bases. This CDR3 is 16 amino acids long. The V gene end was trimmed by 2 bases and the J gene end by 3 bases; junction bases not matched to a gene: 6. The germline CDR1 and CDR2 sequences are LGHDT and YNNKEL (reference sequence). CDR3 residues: CASSQQTAGGTDTQYF. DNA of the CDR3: TGTGCCAGCAGCCAACAGACCGCGGGGGGGACAGATACGCAGTATTTT.

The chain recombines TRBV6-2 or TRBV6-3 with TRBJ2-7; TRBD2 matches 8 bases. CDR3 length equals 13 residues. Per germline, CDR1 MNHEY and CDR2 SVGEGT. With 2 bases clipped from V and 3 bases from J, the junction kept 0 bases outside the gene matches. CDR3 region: CASSYREGYEQYF. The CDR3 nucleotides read TGTGCCAGCAGTTACCGGGAGGGCTACGAGCAGTACTTC.

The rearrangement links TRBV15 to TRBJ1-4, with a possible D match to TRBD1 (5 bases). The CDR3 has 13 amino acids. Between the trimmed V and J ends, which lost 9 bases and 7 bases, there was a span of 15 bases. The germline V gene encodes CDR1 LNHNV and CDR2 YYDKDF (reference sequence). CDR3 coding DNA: TGTGCCACGATTGGGCAGGGAAGTGAAAAACTGTTTTTT. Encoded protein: CATIGQGSEKLFF.

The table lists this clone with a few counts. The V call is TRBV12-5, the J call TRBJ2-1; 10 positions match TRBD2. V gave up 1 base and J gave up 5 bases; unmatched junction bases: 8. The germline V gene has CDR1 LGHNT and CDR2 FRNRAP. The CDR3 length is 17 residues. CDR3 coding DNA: TGTGCTAGTGGTTTGGGGTTGATAGCGGGGGGAAACAATGAGCAGTTCTTC. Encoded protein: CASGLGLIAGGNNEQFF.

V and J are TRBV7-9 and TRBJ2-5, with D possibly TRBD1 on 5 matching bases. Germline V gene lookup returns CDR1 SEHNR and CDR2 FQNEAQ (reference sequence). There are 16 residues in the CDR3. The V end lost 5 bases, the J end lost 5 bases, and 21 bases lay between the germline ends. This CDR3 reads CASSIGSGHLGETQYF. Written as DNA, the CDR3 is TGTGCCAGCAGCATAGGGTCCGGACACTTGGGGGAGACCCAGTACTTC.

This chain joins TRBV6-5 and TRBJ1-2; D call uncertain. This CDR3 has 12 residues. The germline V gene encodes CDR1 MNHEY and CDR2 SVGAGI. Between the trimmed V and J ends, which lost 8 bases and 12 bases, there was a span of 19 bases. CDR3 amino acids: CASSGRTGEDTF. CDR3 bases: TGTGCCAGCTCTGGGAGGACTGGGGAGGACACCTTC.

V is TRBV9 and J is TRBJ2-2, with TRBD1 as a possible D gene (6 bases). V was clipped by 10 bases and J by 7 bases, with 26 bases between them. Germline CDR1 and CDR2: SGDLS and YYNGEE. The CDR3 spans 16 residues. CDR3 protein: CARFGQPRELNGELFF. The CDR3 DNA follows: TGTGCCCGCTTTGGACAGCCGCGCGAGTTGAACGGGGAGCTGTTTTTT.

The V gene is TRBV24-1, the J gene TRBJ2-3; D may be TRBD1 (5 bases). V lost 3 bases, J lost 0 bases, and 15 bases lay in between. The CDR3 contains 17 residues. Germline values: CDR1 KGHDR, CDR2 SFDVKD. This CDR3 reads CATSDLARASSTDTQYF. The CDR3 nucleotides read TGTGCCACCAGTGATCTCGCCAGGGCTTCTAGCACAGATACGCAGTATTTT.

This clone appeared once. CDR3 residues: CASCPGPGGYNEQFF. The DNA for the CDR3 is TGTGCCAGCTGCCCGGGGCCAGGGGGGTACAATGAGCAGTTCTTC. The chain is built from TRBV3-1 (or the pseudogene TRBV3-2) and TRBJ2-1; tentative D call: TRBD1 (7 bases). The CDR3 extends over 15 amino acids. In germline, CDR1 is LGHDT, CDR2 YNNKEL (reference sequence). V was pared by 8 bases and J by 4 bases, with 18 bases between.

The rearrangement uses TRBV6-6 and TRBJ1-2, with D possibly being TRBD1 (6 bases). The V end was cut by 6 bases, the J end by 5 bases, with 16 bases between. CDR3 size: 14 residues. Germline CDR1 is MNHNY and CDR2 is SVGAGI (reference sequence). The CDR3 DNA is TGTGCCAGCAGAATCGGACAGTGGGAATATGGCTACACCTTC. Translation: CASRIGQWEYGYTF.